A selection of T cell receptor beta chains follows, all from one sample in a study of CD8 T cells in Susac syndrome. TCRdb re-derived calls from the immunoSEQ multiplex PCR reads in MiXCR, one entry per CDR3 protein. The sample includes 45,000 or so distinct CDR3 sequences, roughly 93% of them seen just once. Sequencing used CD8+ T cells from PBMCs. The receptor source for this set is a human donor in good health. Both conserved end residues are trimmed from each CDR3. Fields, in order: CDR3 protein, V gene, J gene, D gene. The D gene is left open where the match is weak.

ASSIGGFHYEQY	TRBV19	TRBJ2-7	-
ASSLDVYEQY	TRBV5-1	TRBJ2-7	-
SAVAGDTGELF	TRBV29-1	TRBJ2-2	TRBD2
ASSLTPGLAFEQY	TRBV27	TRBJ2-7	TRBD2
SVEDSGTDQETQY	TRBV29-1	TRBJ2-5	TRBD1
SVATGSGELF	TRBV29-1	TRBJ2-2	-
ASSPGTSGIYEQY	TRBV3-1	TRBJ2-7	TRBD2
ASSSTGTFYGYT	TRBV27	TRBJ1-2	-
ASSLSQYSNQPQH	TRBV27	TRBJ1-5	-
ASSRGGSNQPQH	TRBV4-1	TRBJ1-5	-
SARGTASYEQY	TRBV20-1	TRBJ2-7	-
ASSALVVAGVPTYEQY	TRBV28	TRBJ2-7	TRBD2
SASRGIAYGYT	TRBV20-1	TRBJ1-2	-
ASSGPPEFLEQY	TRBV2	TRBJ2-7	-
ASSLGSGYEQY	TRBV5-6	TRBJ2-7	-
SATGTGGAGGELF	TRBV29-1	TRBJ2-2	TRBD1
ASSSGQGAGYEQY	TRBV6-2/TRBV6-3	TRBJ2-7	TRBD1
ASSPPVRGPGETQY	TRBV18	TRBJ2-5	-
ASFTGSGNTIY	TRBV7-9	TRBJ1-3	-
ASSQFSFSYEQY	TRBV3-1	TRBJ2-7	-
SVETGQVNEQF	TRBV29-1	TRBJ2-1	TRBD1
SARRPVTSGSYEQY	TRBV20-1	TRBJ2-7	TRBD2
ASSPDRAWNEQF	TRBV3-1	TRBJ2-1	TRBD1
ASRDRAVTQY	TRBV28	TRBJ2-5	-
ASSLTGAGNEQY	TRBV28	TRBJ2-7	-
ATGAGDNYGYT	TRBV10-3	TRBJ1-2	-
SVVEWGQLTGELF	TRBV29-1	TRBJ2-2	-
ASSVSTGGRTDTQY	TRBV5-6	TRBJ2-3	TRBD1
ASSLGPYDTQY	TRBV27	TRBJ2-3	-
ASRVGDTQY	TRBV6-2/TRBV6-3	TRBJ2-3	-
AISEGLAQETQY	TRBV10-3	TRBJ2-5	-
ASSPPYGWGRNIQY	TRBV3-1	TRBJ2-4	-
ASSLGFYRGLDQPQH	TRBV7-2	TRBJ1-5	TRBD1
SVEKGTGGYEQY	TRBV29-1	TRBJ2-7	TRBD1
ASSLGTGTAYEQY	TRBV11-2	TRBJ2-7	TRBD1
ASRRDRGRYEQY	TRBV7-9	TRBJ2-7	TRBD1
ASSQDRAGEQY	TRBV4-1	TRBJ2-7	TRBD1
ASSQVTGSSYEQY	TRBV4-1	TRBJ2-7	-
ASSLLADYNEQF	TRBV11-2	TRBJ2-1	TRBD2
ASSDGLAGNIQY	TRBV27	TRBJ2-4	TRBD2
ASSQVKAHGYT	TRBV4-1	TRBJ1-2	-
ASSQGQSNQPQH	TRBV7-9	TRBJ1-5	-
SADPQDRGNTIY	TRBV20-1	TRBJ1-3	-
ASSTGTVNYEQY	TRBV28	TRBJ2-7	TRBD1
SVLTGSYEQY	TRBV29-1	TRBJ2-7	TRBD1
ATDPGGWNEQF	TRBV28	TRBJ2-1	TRBD1
ASSSSSGSGSYEQY	TRBV28	TRBJ2-7	TRBD2
ASTDRVVAGETQY	TRBV2	TRBJ2-5	TRBD1
ASGPFGTEAF	TRBV12-5	TRBJ1-1	-